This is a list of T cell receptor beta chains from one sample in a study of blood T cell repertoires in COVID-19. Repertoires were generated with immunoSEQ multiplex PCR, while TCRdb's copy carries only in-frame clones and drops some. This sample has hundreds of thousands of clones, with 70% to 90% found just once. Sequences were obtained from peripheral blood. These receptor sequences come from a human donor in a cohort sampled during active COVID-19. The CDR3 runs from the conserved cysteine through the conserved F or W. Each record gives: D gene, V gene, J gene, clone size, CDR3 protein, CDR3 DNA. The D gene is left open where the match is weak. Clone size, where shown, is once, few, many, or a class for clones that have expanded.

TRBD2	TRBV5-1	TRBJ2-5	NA	CASSLEGAGLSGWETQYF	TGCGCCAGCAGCTTGGAAGGAGCGGGGCTGTCCGGGTGGGAGACCCAGTACTTC
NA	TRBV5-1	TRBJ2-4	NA	CASSFRDTTKNIQYF	TGCGCCAGCAGCTTCAGGGACACGACCAAAAACATTCAGTACTTC
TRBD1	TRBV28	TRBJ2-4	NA	CASSLSRGPRGNIQYF	TGTGCCAGCAGTTTATCCAGGGGGCCAAGGGGAAACATTCAGTACTTC
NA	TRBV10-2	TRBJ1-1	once	CASTGGEKTSEAFF	TGCGCCAGCACCGGTGGGGAGAAAACTAGCGAAGCTTTCTTT
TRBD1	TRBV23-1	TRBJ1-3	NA	CASSHSGTVGSSGNTIYF	TGCGCCAGCAGTCACTCCGGGACAGTTGGGTCATCTGGAAACACCATATATTTT
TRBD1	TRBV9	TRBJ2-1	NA	CASSVGRTGHNEQFF	TGTGCCAGCAGCGTAGGTAGGACAGGCCACAATGAGCAGTTCTTC
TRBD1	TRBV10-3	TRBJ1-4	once	CATGQGAMDEKLFF	TGTGCCACCGGACAGGGGGCAATGGATGAAAAACTGTTTTTT
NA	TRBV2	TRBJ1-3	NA	CASSGLSSGNTIYF	TGTGCCAGCAGTGGTCTGAGCTCTGGAAACACCATATATTTT
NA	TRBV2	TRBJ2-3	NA	CASSESQSDTQYF	TGTGCCAGCAGTGAGTCACAGTCAGATACGCAGTATTTT
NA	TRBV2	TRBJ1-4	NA	CASSGPLDWDEKLFF	TGTGCCAGCAGTGGACCTTTGGACTGGGATGAAAAACTGTTTTTT
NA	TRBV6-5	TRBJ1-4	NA	CASSPDPNRVEKLFF	TGTGCCAGCAGTCCCGACCCCAACCGGGTAGAAAAACTGTTTTTT
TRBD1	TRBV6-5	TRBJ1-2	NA	CASSYSIQGAYGYTF	TGTGCCAGCAGTTACTCGATCCAGGGGGCGTATGGCTACACCTTC
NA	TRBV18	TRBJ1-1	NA	CASSPGLEVAFF	TGTGCCAGCTCACCTGGACTTGAGGTAGCTTTCTTT
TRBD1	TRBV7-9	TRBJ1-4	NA	CASSPTIGGQGGEKLFF	TGTGCCAGCAGCCCCACAATCGGTGGACAGGGGGGCGAAAAACTGTTTTTT
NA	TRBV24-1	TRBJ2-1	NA	CATSQSGVPYNEQFF	TGTGCCACCAGTCAGAGCGGAGTACCCTACAATGAGCAGTTCTTC
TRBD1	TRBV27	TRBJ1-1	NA	CASSLRSRGDTEAFF	TGTGCCAGCAGTTTAAGGAGCAGGGGGGACACTGAAGCTTTCTTT
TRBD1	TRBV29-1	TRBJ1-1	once	CSVRQGVLEVAFF	TGCAGCGTTCGCCAGGGGGTTCTAGAGGTGGCTTTCTTT
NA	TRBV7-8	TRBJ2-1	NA	CASSLDGGDAYNEQFF	TGTGCCAGCAGCTTAGATGGCGGGGACGCCTACAATGAGCAGTTCTTC
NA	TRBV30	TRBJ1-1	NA	CAWSVQGNTEAFF	TGTGCCTGGAGTGTACAGGGGAACACTGAAGCTTTCTTT
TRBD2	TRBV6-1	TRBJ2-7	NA	CASSENLAGAYEQYF	TGTGCCAGCAGTGAAAACCTAGCGGGGGCCTACGAGCAGTACTTC
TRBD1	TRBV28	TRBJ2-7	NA	CASSPPTGSGQYEQYF	TGTGCCAGCAGCCCTCCGACAGGGTCGGGCCAATACGAGCAGTACTTC
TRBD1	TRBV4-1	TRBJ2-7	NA	CASSYRQGVYEQYF	TGCGCCAGCAGCTACAGACAGGGGGTGTACGAGCAGTACTTC
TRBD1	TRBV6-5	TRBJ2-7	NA	CASSYDRDRAYEQYF	TGTGCCAGCAGTTATGACCGGGACAGGGCCTACGAGCAGTACTTC
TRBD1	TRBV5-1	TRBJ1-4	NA	CASSNGQGDNEKLFF	TGCGCCAGCAGCAATGGACAGGGGGATAATGAAAAACTGTTTTTT
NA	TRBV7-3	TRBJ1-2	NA	CASSAYGDRGYTF	TGTGCCAGCAGCGCCTACGGAGATCGGGGCTACACCTTC
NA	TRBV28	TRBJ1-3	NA	CASRPRGAGGNTIYF	TGTGCCAGCAGACCCCGGGGGGCCGGGGGAAACACCATATATTTT
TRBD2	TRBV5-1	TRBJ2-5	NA	CASSLELAGGPFQETQYF	TGCGCCAGCAGCTTGGAACTAGCGGGGGGGCCCTTCCAAGAGACCCAGTACTTC
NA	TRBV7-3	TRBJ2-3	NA	CASSLHGGGGLGTQYF	TGTGCCAGCAGCTTACATGGCGGCGGGGGCCTGGGTACGCAGTATTTT
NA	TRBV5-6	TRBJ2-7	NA	CASSLADFYEQYF	TGTGCCAGCAGCCTCGCGGATTTCTACGAGCAGTACTTC
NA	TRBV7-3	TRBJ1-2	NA	CASSLSGRADGYTF	TGTGCCAGCAGCTTAAGCGGCAGGGCGGATGGCTACACCTTC
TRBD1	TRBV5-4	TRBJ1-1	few	CASIDRGKTEAFF	TGTGCCAGCATCGACAGGGGGAAGACTGAAGCTTTCTTT
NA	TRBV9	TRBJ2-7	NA	CASSVGLAGYEQYF	TGTGCCAGCAGCGTGGGTCTAGCTGGGTACGAGCAGTACTTC
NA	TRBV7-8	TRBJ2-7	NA	CASSPIGGRANYEQYF	TGTGCCAGCAGTCCTATAGGGGGGAGGGCCAACTACGAGCAGTACTTC
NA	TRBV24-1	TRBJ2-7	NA	CATSGGGNPYEQYF	TGTGCCACCAGTGGGGGGGGCAATCCCTACGAGCAGTACTTC
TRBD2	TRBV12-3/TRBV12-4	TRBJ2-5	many	CASRASGDQTQYF	TGTGCCAGCAGGGCTAGCGGGGATCAGACCCAGTACTTC
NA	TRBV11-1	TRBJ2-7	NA	CASSLTGATYEQYF	TGTGCCAGCAGCTTGACAGGTGCCACCTACGAGCAGTACTTC
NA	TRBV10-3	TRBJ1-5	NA	CAISEPPTPTGYNQPQHF	TGTGCCATCAGTGAGCCCCCTACCCCGACAGGCTACAATCAGCCCCAGCATTTT
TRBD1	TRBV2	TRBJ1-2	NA	CASSAWGQGKVGYTF	TGTGCCAGCAGTGCGTGGGGACAGGGGAAGGTTGGCTACACCTTC
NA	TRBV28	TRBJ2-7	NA	CASSLRQSYEQYF	TGTGCCAGCAGCCTCCGACAGTCCTACGAGCAGTACTTC
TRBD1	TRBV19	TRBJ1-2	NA	CASSPTGAQLYGYTF	TGTGCCAGTAGCCCTACAGGGGCGCAGCTCTATGGCTACACCTTC
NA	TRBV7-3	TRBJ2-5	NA	CASSPSGEEETQYF	TGTGCCAGCAGCCCCTCGGGGGAAGAAGAGACCCAGTACTTC
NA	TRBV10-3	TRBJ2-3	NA	CAITGSPTDTQYF	TGTGCCATCACCGGGTCACCCACAGATACGCAGTATTTT
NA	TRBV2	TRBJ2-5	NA	CASSEARRTSGVGETQYF	TGTGCCAGCAGTGAAGCCAGGAGGACTTCGGGGGTGGGGGAGACCCAGTACTTC
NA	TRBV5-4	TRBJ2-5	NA	CASSPGLPQETQYF	TGTGCCAGCAGCCCGGGACTTCCCCAAGAGACCCAGTACTTC
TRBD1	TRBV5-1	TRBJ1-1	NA	CASSLGTGTEAFF	TGCGCCAGCAGCCTCGGGACAGGGACTGAAGCTTTCTTT
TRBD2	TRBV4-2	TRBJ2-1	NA	CASSQGFERGNEQFF	TGTGCCAGCAGCCAAGGGTTTGAGCGGGGCAATGAGCAGTTCTTC
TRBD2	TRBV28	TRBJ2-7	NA	CASTPPGTSATYEQYF	TGTGCCAGCACCCCACCGGGGACTAGCGCAACCTACGAGCAGTACTTC
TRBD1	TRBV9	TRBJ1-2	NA	CASSVRTGGSYGYTF	TGTGCCAGCAGCGTACGGACAGGGGGCAGCTATGGCTACACCTTC
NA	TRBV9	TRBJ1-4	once	CASSAAVANEKLFF	TGTGCCAGCAGCGCCGCGGTTGCTAATGAAAAACTGTTTTTT
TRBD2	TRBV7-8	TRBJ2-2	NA	CANGGSGGTHTGELFF	TGTGCTAACGGCGGTAGCGGGGGAACGCACACCGGGGAGCTGTTTTTT
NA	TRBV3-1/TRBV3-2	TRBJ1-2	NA	CASSQGQNNYGYTF	TGTGCCAGCAGCCAAGGGCAGAATAACTATGGCTACACCTTC
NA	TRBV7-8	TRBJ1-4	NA	CASSLTGANEKLFF	TGTGCCAGCAGCCTCACAGGAGCTAATGAAAAACTGTTTTTT